The 10 T cell receptor beta chains reported below all come from one sample, sequenced in a study of T cell repertoires in cytomegalovirus infection. TCRdb ran MiXCR on the reads and lists one entry per CDR3 protein. In the table there are about 330,000 distinct CDR3 sequences, around a tenth of which are singletons. Material for sequencing was PBMCs. The receptors come from a human donor in good health (CMV status not recorded). Some clones in this sample may be carry-over from other donors' samples.

This clonotype has only a few counts. This sequence joins TRBV7-8 and TRBJ1-4; maybe TRBD1 (5 bases). Trimming left V 6 bases short and J 5 bases short, with 13 bases between. There are 14 residues in the CDR3. Germline V CDR1 and CDR2: SGHVS, FQNEAQ. CDR3 in amino acids: CASRPGTVNEKLFF. Written as DNA, the CDR3 is TGTGCCAGCAGACCCGGGACGGTGAATGAAAAACTGTTTTTT.

A remark on this clonotype: The junction does not match germline at one end; this may be a read error. The chain has TRBV28 and TRBJ1-2; no definite D call. In germline, CDR1 is MDHEN, CDR2 SYDVKM. The CDR3 contains 14 residues. The CDR3 sequence is CASATKWAGARSAF. In nucleotides, the CDR3 is TGTGCCAGCGCAACAAAATGGGCAGGCGCACGTTCCGCCTTC.

The gene calls are TRBV6-2 or TRBV6-3 and TRBJ2-1; no clear D gene. This CDR3 spans 12 amino acids. The germline CDR1 and CDR2 sequences are MNHEY and SVGEGT. V shed 2 bases and J shed 9 bases, with 8 bases lying between them. The CDR3 DNA reads as TGTGCCAGCAGTTACGGGCGTTCTGAGCAGTTCTTC. This codes for CASSYGRSEQFF.

This clonotype was observed many times. The chain joins TRBV7-3 to TRBJ2-5; possibly TRBD1 or TRBD2 for D (5 bases each). Germline V gene data show CDR1 as SGHTA and CDR2 as FQGTGA. CDR3 size: 15 residues. The V and J ends lost 2 bases and 5 bases respectively, with 15 bases between them. This chain's CDR3 is CASSLAGAAVETQYF. The CDR3 DNA sequence: TGTGCCAGCAGCTTAGCCGGGGCGGCAGTGGAGACCCAGTACTTC.

This clonotype was detected ten times or more. The J gene is TRBJ1-5, the V gene TRBV12-3 or TRBV12-4, with D tentatively TRBD1 (6 bases). The CDR3 covers 15 residues. Trimming stripped 2 bases from V and 4 bases from J, with 12 bases between. CDR3 in DNA: TGTGCCAGCAGTTTAAGGGGGAAGTTTAATCAGCCCCAGCATTTT. Translated, it gives CASSLRGKFNQPQHF.

This clonotype was counted between two and nine times. The V and J genes are TRBV5-1 and TRBJ2-1; D may be TRBD2 (6 bases). There are 14 residues in the CDR3. Germline CDR1 reads SGHRS; CDR2 reads YFSETQ. The V end lost 3 bases, the J end lost 8 bases, and 15 bases lay between the germline ends. The CDR3 DNA follows: TGCGCCAGCAGCTCGGGGGACCCGGCCCATGAGCAGTTCTTC. This encodes CASSSGDPAHEQFF.

This clonotype was recorded a few times. The V call is TRBV5-1, the J call TRBJ2-7; weak D call: TRBD1 (5 bases). CDR1 is SGHRS, CDR2 YFSETQ, per germline. The CDR3 sequence is 14 residues long. With 0 bases removed from V and 3 bases from J, the gap between germline ends came to 10 bases. The CDR3 reads CASSLGVGRYEQYF. CDR3 nucleotide sequence: TGCGCCAGCAGCTTGGGGGTGGGGCGCTACGAGCAGTACTTC.

This chain connects TRBV20-1 to TRBJ2-5, with 8 nucleotides matching TRBD1. The V segment lost 0 bases and the J segment 5 bases; nucleotides outside the gene matches: 5. The germline V gene has CDR1 DFQATT and CDR2 SNEGSKA (reference sequence). The length of the CDR3 is 14 residues. DNA for the CDR3: TGCAGTGCTAGAGATCGGAGGACAGGGGAGACCCAGTACTTC. Translation gives CSARDRRTGETQYF.

The V call is TRBV6-2 or TRBV6-3, the J call TRBJ2-7; 8 nucleotides agree with TRBD2. Looked up from germline, CDR1 is MNHEY and CDR2 is SVGEGT. The CDR3 is 14 amino acids. With 9 bases clipped from V and 4 bases from J, the junction kept 11 bases outside the gene matches. CDR3 bases: TGTGCCAGTTACGGAGGTAGCGGGAAATACGAGCAGTACTTC. This translates into CASYGGSGKYEQYF.

This clonotype has more than one count but fewer than ten. The chain employs TRBV5-1 and TRBJ2-7; TRBD1 might be the D (7 bases). Trimming cost V 4 bases and J 3 bases, with 14 bases left between them. In germline, CDR1 is SGHRS, CDR2 YFSETQ. The CDR3 sequence is 14 residues long. CDR3 amino acids: CASSNSQGGYEQYF. The CDR3 DNA is TGCGCCAGCAGCAATTCCCAGGGGGGCTACGAGCAGTACTTC.